A selection of T cell receptor beta chains follows, all from one sample in a study of T cells in Graves' hyperthyroidism and ophthalmopathy. TCRdb reanalysed the multiplex PCR reads using MiXCR and keeps one entry per CDR3 protein. The data hold roughly 380,000 distinct CDR3 sequences, with 11% to 15% observed a single time. The sample was blood. All receptors come from an older woman with Graves' hyperthyroidism. The CDR3 runs from the conserved cysteine through the conserved F or W. The D gene is left open where the match is weak. The size entry is marked missing in some rows and otherwise reads once, few, many or a size class.

clone_size	v_call	d_call	j_call	cdr3_aa	cdr3_nt
many	TRBV28	TRBD1	TRBJ2-5	CASSFLQGGSETQYF	TGTGCCAGCAGTTTTCTACAGGGGGGTTCAGAGACCCAGTACTTC
many	TRBV2	TRBD2	TRBJ2-7	CASRGGVEQYF	TGTGCCAGCCGGGGAGGGGTCGAGCAGTACTTC
many	TRBV5-1	.	TRBJ2-3	CASSEEYTQYF	TGCGCCAGCAGCGAAGAGTATACGCAGTATTTT
many	TRBV3-1	.	TRBJ2-7	CASSQGRMTYEQYF	TGTGCCAGCAGCCAAGGTCGTATGACCTACGAGCAGTACTTC
few	TRBV19	.	TRBJ1-5	CASRAGAYSNQPQHF	TGTGCCAGTAGGGCAGGGGCCTATAGCAATCAGCCCCAGCATTTT
few	TRBV28	.	TRBJ2-2	CASSPTLTAKELFF	TGTGCCAGCAGTCCCACCCTGACGGCCAAGGAGCTGTTTTTT
many	TRBV6-1	.	TRBJ2-7	CASSEFGGFSHSYEQYF	TGTGCCAGCAGTGAATTCGGGGGCTTCTCCCACTCCTACGAGCAGTACTTC
.	TRBV20-1	TRBD1	TRBJ1-2	CSARLSDRAHGYTF	TGCAGTGCTAGATTATCTGACAGGGCGCATGGCTACACCTTC
few	TRBV7-6	TRBD2	TRBJ2-3	CASSLWISSGDADTQYF	TGTGCCAGCAGCTTATGGATTTCTAGCGGGGACGCAGATACGCAGTATTTT
many	TRBV6-1	TRBD2	TRBJ2-1	CASSPLRLAGILDEQFF	TGTGCCAGCAGTCCCCTCCGACTAGCGGGAATTCTGGATGAGCAGTTCTTC
few	TRBV10-3	TRBD2	TRBJ2-7	CAISGPTSGRFRYEQYF	TGTGCCATCAGTGGTCCGACTAGCGGGAGATTCCGATACGAGCAGTACTTC
.	TRBV4-1	TRBD2	TRBJ2-3	CARKKGLAGVADTQYF	TGCGCCAGGAAAAAGGGACTAGCGGGAGTAGCGGATACGCAGTATTTT
many	TRBV19	.	TRBJ2-1	CASSYISSYNEQFF	TGTGCCAGTAGCTACATCAGCTCCTACAATGAGCAGTTCTTC
many	TRBV6-6	.	TRBJ1-1	CASSYPTVGVNTEAFF	TGTGCCAGCAGTTACCCCACGGTGGGGGTGAACACTGAAGCTTTCTTT
few	TRBV10-1	.	TRBJ2-1	CASGGTINNEQFF	TGCGCCAGCGGGGGTACTATTAACAATGAGCAGTTCTTC
.	TRBV10-3	TRBD1	TRBJ1-2	CAISESNRGHGYTF	TGTGCCATCAGTGAGTCGAACAGGGGGCACGGCTACACCTTC
few	TRBV5-1	.	TRBJ1-5	CASSLGAPNQPQHF	TGCGCCAGCAGCTTGGGGGCCCCCAATCAGCCCCAGCATTTT
many	TRBV7-9	.	TRBJ2-7	CASSLAAGSPYEQYF	TGTGCCAGCAGCTTAGCAGCGGGTAGCCCCTACGAGCAGTACTTC
many	TRBV12-3/TRBV12-4	.	TRBJ2-1	CASSLGGDFGYEQFF	TGTGCCAGCAGTTTAGGGGGAGATTTTGGGTATGAGCAGTTCTTC
many	TRBV6-1	.	TRBJ1-5	CASSGPGTNSNQPQHF	TGTGCCAGCAGTGGACCAGGGACAAATAGCAATCAGCCCCAGCATTTT
.	TRBV7-9	.	TRBJ2-1	CASYGGEQFF	TGTGCCAGCTATGGTGGTGAGCAGTTCTTC
few	TRBV19	TRBD1	TRBJ2-6	CASRTGGSGANVLTF	TGTGCCAGTAGGACAGGGGGATCTGGGGCCAACGTCCTGACTTTC
many	TRBV11-2	.	TRBJ2-2	CASSASNPGELFF	TGTGCCAGCAGCGCGTCGAATCCCGGGGAGCTGTTTTTT
many	TRBV2	TRBD2	TRBJ2-5	CASSETVAGGETQYF	TGTGCCAGCAGTGAAACGGTAGCGGGTGGAGAGACCCAGTACTTC
.	TRBV19	.	TRBJ1-2	CASSIDGFGYTF	TGTGCCAGTAGTATAGACGGGTTCGGCTACACCTTC
few	TRBV4-1	TRBD2	TRBJ2-3	CASSPGRGREAPSDTQYF	TGCGCCAGCAGCCCGGGTCGGGGGAGGGAGGCCCCCTCGGATACGCAGTATTTT
many	TRBV7-9	TRBD1	TRBJ1-5	CASSFADRGYQPQHF	TGTGCCAGCAGCTTTGCTGACAGGGGGTATCAGCCCCAGCATTTT
many	TRBV12-3/TRBV12-4	TRBD2	TRBJ2-7	CASSVGEGYEQYF	TGTGCCAGCAGCGTCGGGGAGGGCTACGAGCAGTACTTC
many	TRBV30	.	TRBJ2-2	CALSRVANTGELFF	TGTGCCCTTTCCCGGGTCGCGAACACCGGGGAGCTGTTTTTT
.	TRBV5-1	TRBD2	TRBJ2-1	CASSPDSGTTYNEQFF	TGCGCCAGCAGCCCCGATAGCGGGACAACCTACAATGAGCAGTTCTTC
many	TRBV28	.	TRBJ2-7	CASTLSIGEQYF	TGTGCCAGCACCTTATCCATCGGAGAGCAGTACTTC
.	TRBV11-2	TRBD1	TRBJ2-3	CASSLGTGGRDTQYF	TGTGCCAGCAGCTTAGGGACAGGGGGAAGAGATACGCAGTATTTT
many	TRBV24-1	TRBD1	TRBJ2-3	CATSDFTGQSVDTQYF	TGTGCCACCAGTGATTTCACGGGACAGTCGGTGGATACGCAGTATTTT
few	TRBV19	TRBD2	TRBJ2-1	CASSPSRTSGSYNEQFF	TGTGCCAGTAGTCCGAGCAGGACTAGCGGTTCCTACAATGAGCAGTTCTTC
once	TRBV19	TRBD1	TRBJ1-5	CASSTQGVGNQPQHF	TGTGCCAGTAGTACACAGGGGGTCGGCAATCAGCCCCAGCATTTT
.	TRBV19	.	TRBJ2-6	CASSPLRVGANVLTF	TGTGCCAGTAGCCCTCTGAGGGTTGGGGCCAACGTCCTGACTTTC
many	TRBV11-2	.	TRBJ2-2	CASSSRPGDGELFF	TGTGCCAGCAGCTCACGCCCGGGGGACGGGGAGCTGTTTTTT
many	TRBV20-1	.	TRBJ2-7	CSAKTGLNYEQYF	TGCAGTGCTAAGACCGGCTTGAACTACGAGCAGTACTTC
.	TRBV20-1	.	TRBJ2-2	CSARDSSGPHTGELFF	TGCAGTGCTAGAGATTCCAGCGGCCCCCACACCGGGGAGCTGTTTTTT
few	TRBV7-3	.	TRBJ1-3	CASSLGITGNTIYF	TGTGCCAGCAGCTTAGGGATTACTGGAAACACCATATATTTT
many	TRBV7-9	TRBD2	TRBJ2-3	CASSSITSGLSTDTQYF	TGTGCCAGCAGCTCAATCACTAGCGGGCTGAGCACAGATACGCAGTATTTT
few	TRBV19	.	TRBJ2-1	CASSILLPPDISSYNEQFF	TGTGCCAGTAGTATTCTCCTCCCCCCGGACATTAGCTCCTACAATGAGCAGTTCTTC
many	TRBV12-3/TRBV12-4	TRBD2	TRBJ2-1	CASSFQAGGPENEQFF	TGTGCCAGCAGTTTTCAGGCGGGAGGGCCGGAAAATGAGCAGTTCTTC
.	TRBV24-1	TRBD2	TRBJ2-5	CATSDLGTRAGTQYF	TGTGCCACCAGTGATCTCGGGACTAGAGCTGGGACCCAGTACTTC
many	TRBV5-1	TRBD1	TRBJ1-1	CASSLGGTGFGGTEAFF	TGCGCCAGCAGCTTGGGAGGGACAGGGTTCGGGGGCACTGAAGCTTTCTTT
many	TRBV11-3	TRBD2	TRBJ2-1	CASSSWPSGSSEQFF	TGTGCCAGCAGCTCTTGGCCTAGCGGGAGTAGCGAGCAGTTCTTC
few	TRBV29-1	TRBD2	TRBJ2-7	CSVATSGSYEQYF	TGCAGCGTTGCTACTAGCGGATCCTACGAGCAGTACTTC
many	TRBV28	.	TRBJ2-7	CASSSGTYEQYF	TGTGCCAGCAGCTCAGGGACCTACGAGCAGTACTTC
many	TRBV29-1	.	TRBJ1-1	CSVGSVNTEAFF	TGCAGCGTCGGGAGCGTGAACACTGAAGCTTTCTTT
many	TRBV3-1	.	TRBJ1-1	CASSQGRKNTEAFF	TGTGCCAGCAGCCAAGGACGGAAGAACACTGAAGCTTTCTTT
many	TRBV24-1	.	TRBJ2-1	CATSDRDEQFF	TGTGCCACCAGTGATAGGGATGAGCAGTTCTTC
.	TRBV18	.	TRBJ1-1	CASSLTDSENTEAFF	TGTGCCAGCTCACTGACGGACAGCGAGAACACTGAAGCTTTCTTT
many	TRBV6-5	.	TRBJ1-1	CASSFTQGTTEAFF	TGTGCCAGCAGTTTTACTCAGGGGACCACTGAAGCTTTCTTT
few	TRBV7-9	.	TRBJ2-7	CASSLERVGEQYF	TGTGCCAGCAGCTTAGAGCGGGTTGGCGAGCAGTACTTC
many	TRBV10-3	TRBD2	TRBJ2-5	CAISLAGASLETQYF	TGTGCCATCAGTCTAGCGGGAGCTTCTTTGGAGACCCAGTACTTC
.	TRBV19	.	TRBJ1-1	CASTLRTRGGTEAFF	TGTGCCAGTACCCTGAGGACAAGGGGGGGCACTGAAGCTTTCTTT
.	TRBV6-5	TRBD1	TRBJ2-7	CASSYSTGGASYEQYF	TGTGCCAGCAGTTACTCGACAGGGGGTGCTTCCTACGAGCAGTACTTC